This T cell receptor beta chain comes out of a study of shared clonotypes between healthy human individuals. Looking at the study overall: Three plates each covered CD4 naive and memory; CD8 naive two, CD8 memory one.

The CDR3 has 15 amino acids. In germline, CDR1 is SGHTA, CDR2 FQGNSA. Trimming pared 0 bases from V and 0 bases from J, leaving 9 bases between. In regard to this clone: No antigen is known for it.

The run depth of the assay was deep. In the original processing: ImmunoSEQ junction-only sequences lacked quality scores, so their filtering differed. Clones were sequenced by immunoSEQ multiplex PCR, and TCRdb holds only the in-frame ones, with some missing. From that table come the V and J calls and clone size; the DNA was used to work out D and trimming. The data contain over a million clones, 70% to 80% of them seen just once; the ten biggest clones take up approximately 1.5%. Study conclusions and caveats: Sharing across four donors was highest in naive CD4 (around 5%) and lowest in memory CD8 (0.4%).

The origin of this receptor is a man younger than 35 in good health. The sample comprised memory CD4+ T cells sorted from blood. Stated subset: CD45RA-negative fraction. The chain carries TRBV7-2 and TRBJ2-7; D possibly matches TRBD1 or TRBD2 (5 bases each). The CDR3 DNA follows: TGTGCCAGCAGCTTAGCGGGGCTAGCCTCCTACGAGCAGTACTTC. This codes for CASSLAGLASYEQYF.